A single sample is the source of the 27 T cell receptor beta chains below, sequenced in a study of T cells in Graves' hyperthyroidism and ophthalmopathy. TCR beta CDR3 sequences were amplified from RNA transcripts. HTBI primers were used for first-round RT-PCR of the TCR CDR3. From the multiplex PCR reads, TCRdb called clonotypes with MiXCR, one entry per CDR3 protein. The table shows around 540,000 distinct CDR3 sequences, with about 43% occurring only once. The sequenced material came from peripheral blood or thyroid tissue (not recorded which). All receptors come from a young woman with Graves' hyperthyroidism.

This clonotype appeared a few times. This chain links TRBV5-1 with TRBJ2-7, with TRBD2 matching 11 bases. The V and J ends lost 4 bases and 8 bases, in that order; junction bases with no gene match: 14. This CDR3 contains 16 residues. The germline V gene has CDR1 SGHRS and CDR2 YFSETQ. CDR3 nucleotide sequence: TGCGCCAGCAGCAGCGGGACTAGCGGATTTACTACGCAGCAGTACTTC. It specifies CASSSGTSGFTTQQYF.

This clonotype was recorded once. The CDR3, as DNA: TGCGCCAGCAGCTCCTTCCCCCGGACCCAGTACTTC. It specifies CASSSFPRTQYF. The chain employs TRBV5-1 and TRBJ2-5; D not certain. Germline-derived CDR1 and CDR2 are SGHRS and YFSETQ. There are 12 residues in the CDR3. Trimming shortened V by 3 bases and J by 7 bases, and 10 bases separated the two germline ends.

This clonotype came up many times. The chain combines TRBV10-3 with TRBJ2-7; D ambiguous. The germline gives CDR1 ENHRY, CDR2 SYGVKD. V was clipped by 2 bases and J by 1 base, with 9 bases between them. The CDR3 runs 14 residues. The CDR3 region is CAISEAKHSYEQYF. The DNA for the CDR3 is TGTGCCATCAGTGAGGCAAAGCATTCCTACGAGCAGTACTTC.

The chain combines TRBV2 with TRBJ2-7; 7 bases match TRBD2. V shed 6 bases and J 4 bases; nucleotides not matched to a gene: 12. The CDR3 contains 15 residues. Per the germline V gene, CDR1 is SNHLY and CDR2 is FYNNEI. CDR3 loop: CASSSGGSGPYEQYF. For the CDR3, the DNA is TGTGCCAGCAGCTCTGGGGGTAGCGGGCCGTACGAGCAGTACTTC. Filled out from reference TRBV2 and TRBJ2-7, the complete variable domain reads EPEVTQTPSHQVTQMGQEVILRCVPISNHLYFYWYRQILGQKVEFLVSFYNNEISEKSEIFDDQFSVERPDGSNFTLKIRSTKLEDSAMYFCASSSGGSGPYEQYFGPGTRLTVT.

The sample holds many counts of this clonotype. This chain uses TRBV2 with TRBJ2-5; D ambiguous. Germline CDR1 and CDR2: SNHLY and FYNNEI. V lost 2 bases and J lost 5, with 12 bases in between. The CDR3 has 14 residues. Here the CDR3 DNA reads TGTGCCAGCAGTGAAAGTGGGTACGGCGAGACCCAGTACTTC. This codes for CASSESGYGETQYF.

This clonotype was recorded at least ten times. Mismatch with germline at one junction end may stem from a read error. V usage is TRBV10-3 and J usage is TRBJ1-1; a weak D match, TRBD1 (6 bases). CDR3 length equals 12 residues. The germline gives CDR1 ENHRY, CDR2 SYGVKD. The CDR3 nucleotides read TGTGCCACTTACGACCTAACAGGGACCCAAACCTTT. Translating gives CATYDLTGTQTF.

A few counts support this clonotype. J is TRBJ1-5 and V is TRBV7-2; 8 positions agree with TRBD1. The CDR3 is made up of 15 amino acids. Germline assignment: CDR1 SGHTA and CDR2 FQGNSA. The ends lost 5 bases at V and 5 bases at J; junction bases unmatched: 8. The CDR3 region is CASSLIQGADQPQHF. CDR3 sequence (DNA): TGTGCCAGCAGCCTAATTCAGGGGGCCGATCAGCCCCAGCATTTT.

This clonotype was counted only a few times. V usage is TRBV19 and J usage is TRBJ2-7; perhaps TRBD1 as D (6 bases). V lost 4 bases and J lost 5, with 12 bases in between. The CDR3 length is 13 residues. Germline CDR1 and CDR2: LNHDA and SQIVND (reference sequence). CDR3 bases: TGTGCCAGTAGTAACTCCAGGGGCCACGAGCAGTACTTC. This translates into CASSNSRGHEQYF.

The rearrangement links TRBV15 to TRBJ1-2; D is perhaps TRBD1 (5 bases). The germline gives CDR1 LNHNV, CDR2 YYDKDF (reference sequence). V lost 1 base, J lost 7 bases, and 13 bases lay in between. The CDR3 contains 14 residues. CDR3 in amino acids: CATSRVDSGAGYTF. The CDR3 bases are TGTGCCACCAGCAGAGTCGACTCTGGGGCTGGCTACACCTTC. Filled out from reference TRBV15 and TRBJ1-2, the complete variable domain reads DAMVIQNPRYQVTQFGKPVTLSCSQTLNHNVMYWYQQKSSQAPKLLFHYYDKDFNNEADTPDNFQSRRPNTSFCFLDIRSPGLGDTAMYLCATSRVDSGAGYTFGSGTRLTVV.

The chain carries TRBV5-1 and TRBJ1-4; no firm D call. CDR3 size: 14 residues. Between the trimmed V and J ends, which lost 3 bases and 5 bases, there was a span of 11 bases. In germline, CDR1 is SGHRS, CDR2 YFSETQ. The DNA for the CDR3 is TGCGCCAGCAGCTGGGGTAACGGGAATGAAAAACTGTTTTTT. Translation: CASSWGNGNEKLFF.

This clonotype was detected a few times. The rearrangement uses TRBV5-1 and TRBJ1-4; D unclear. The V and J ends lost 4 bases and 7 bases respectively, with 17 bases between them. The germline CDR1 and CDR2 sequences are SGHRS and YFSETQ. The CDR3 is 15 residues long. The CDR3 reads CASSARPSGGEKLFF. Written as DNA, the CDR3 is TGCGCCAGCAGCGCCCGTCCCAGTGGAGGTGAAAAACTGTTTTTT.

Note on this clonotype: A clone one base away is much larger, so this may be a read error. The CDR3: CASNGRGQETQYF. The DNA for the CDR3 is TGTGCCAGCAACGGCAGGGGCCAAGAGACCCAGTACTTC. This rearrangement joins TRBV5-2 to TRBJ2-5; whether TRBD1, the table's D call, matches the DNA was not checked. TRBV5-2 counts as a pseudogene. The length of the CDR3 is 13 residues.

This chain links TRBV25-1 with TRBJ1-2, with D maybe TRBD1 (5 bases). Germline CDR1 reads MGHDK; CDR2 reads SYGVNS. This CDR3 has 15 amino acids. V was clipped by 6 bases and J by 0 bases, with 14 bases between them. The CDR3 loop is CASSPAMTANYGYTF. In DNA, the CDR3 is TGTGCCAGCAGCCCAGCGATGACAGCTAACTATGGCTACACCTTC.

This CDR3 is CASSLISGNTIYF. Here the CDR3 DNA reads TGTGCCAGCAGCCTAATATCCGGAAACACCATATATTTT. This chain joins TRBV7-9 and TRBJ1-3; D unclear. Germline V lookup: CDR1 SEHNR, CDR2 FQNEAQ (reference sequence). V was shortened by 5 bases and J by 4 bases, with 9 bases between the two germline ends. The CDR3 length is 13 residues.

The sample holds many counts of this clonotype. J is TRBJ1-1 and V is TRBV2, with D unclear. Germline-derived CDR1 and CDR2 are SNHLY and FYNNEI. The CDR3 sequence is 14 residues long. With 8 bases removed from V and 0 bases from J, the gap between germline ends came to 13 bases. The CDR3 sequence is CASPKSRMNTEAFF. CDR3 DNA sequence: TGTGCCAGCCCCAAGAGCAGAATGAACACTGAAGCTTTCTTT.

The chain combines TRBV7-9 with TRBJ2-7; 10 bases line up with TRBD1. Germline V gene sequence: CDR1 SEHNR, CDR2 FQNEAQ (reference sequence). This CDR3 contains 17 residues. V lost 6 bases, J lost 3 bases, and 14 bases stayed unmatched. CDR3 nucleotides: TGTGCCAGCAGACAGCAGACAGGGGGCTTGAGGAGCTACGAGCAGTACTTC. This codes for CASRQQTGGLRSYEQYF.

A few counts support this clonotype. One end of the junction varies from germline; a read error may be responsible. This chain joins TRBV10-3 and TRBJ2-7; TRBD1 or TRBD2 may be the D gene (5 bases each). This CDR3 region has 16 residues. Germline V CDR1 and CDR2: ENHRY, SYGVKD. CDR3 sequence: CASSEFVAGTAYEQYF. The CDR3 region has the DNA TGTGCCAGCAGTGAGTTTGTCGCAGGGACCGCCTACGAGCAGTACTTC.

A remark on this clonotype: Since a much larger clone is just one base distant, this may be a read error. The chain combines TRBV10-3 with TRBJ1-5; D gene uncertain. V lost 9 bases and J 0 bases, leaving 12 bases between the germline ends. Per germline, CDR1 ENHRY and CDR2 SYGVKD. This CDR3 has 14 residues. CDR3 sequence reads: CAMREGNSNQPQHF. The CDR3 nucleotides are TGTGCCATGCGCGAAGGAAATAGCAATCAGCCCCAGCATTTT.

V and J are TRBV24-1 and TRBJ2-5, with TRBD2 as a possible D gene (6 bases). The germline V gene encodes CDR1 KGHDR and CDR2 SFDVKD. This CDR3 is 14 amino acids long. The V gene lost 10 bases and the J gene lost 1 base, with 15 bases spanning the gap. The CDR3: CATQSRESQETQYF. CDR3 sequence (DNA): TGTGCCACTCAGTCCCGGGAGAGCCAAGAGACCCAGTACTTC.

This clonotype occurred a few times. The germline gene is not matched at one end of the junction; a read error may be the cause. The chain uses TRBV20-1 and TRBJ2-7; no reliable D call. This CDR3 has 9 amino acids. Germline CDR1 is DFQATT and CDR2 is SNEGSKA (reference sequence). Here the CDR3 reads CSARSEEYF. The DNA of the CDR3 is TGCAGTGCTAGATCCGAGGAGTACTTC.

CDR3 coding DNA: TGTGCCAGTGAGTCAGGCTCTGGGGCCAACGTCCTGACTTTC. This translates into CASESGSGANVLTF. This chain joins TRBV19 and TRBJ2-6; D gene unclear. V lost 8 bases, J lost 0 bases, and 8 bases lay in between. Germline CDR1 LNHDA, CDR2 SQIVND (reference sequence). This CDR3 contains 14 residues.

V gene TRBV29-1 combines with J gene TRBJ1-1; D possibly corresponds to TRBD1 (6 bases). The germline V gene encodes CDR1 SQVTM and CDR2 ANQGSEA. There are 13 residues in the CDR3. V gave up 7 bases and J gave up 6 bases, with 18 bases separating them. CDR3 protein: CSALVYRAPEAFF. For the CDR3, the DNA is TGCAGCGCCCTAGTATACAGGGCCCCTGAAGCTTTCTTT. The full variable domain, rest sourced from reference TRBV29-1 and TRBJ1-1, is SAVISQKPSRDICQRGTSLTIQCQVDSQVTMMFWYRQQPGQSLTLIATANQGSEATYESGFVIDKFPISRPNLTFSTLTVSNMSPEDSSIYLCSALVYRAPEAFFGQGTRLTVV.

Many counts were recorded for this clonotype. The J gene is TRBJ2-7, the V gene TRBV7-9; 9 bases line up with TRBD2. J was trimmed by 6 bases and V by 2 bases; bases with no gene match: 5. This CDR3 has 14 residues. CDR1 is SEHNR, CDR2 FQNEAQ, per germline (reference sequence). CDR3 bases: TGTGCCAGCAGCTTATCTGGCGGGAGGGCCGAGCAGTACTTC. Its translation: CASSLSGGRAEQYF.

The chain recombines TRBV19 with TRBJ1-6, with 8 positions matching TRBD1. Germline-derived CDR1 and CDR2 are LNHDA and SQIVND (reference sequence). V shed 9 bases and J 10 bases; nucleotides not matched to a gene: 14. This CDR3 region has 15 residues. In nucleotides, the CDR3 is TGTGCCAGCCTCCCGGGAACAGGGGGTATCTCACCCCTCCACTTT. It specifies CASLPGTGGISPLHF.

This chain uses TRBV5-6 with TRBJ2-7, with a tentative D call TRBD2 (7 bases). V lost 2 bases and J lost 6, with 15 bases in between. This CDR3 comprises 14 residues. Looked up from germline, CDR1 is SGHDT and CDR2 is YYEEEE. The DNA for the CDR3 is TGTGCCAGCAGCTTTGAGGGGGACTACGGCGAGCAGTACTTC. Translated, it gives CASSFEGDYGEQYF.

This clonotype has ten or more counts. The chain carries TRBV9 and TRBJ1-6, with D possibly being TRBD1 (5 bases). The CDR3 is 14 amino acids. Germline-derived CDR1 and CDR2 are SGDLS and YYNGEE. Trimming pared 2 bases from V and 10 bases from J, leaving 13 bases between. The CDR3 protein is CASSVSGLGSPLHF. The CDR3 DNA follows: TGTGCCAGCAGCGTTTCAGGGTTGGGGTCACCCCTCCACTTT. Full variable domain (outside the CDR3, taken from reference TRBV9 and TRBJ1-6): DSGVTQTPKHLITATGQRVTLRCSPRSGDLSVYWYQQSLDQGLQFLIQYYNGEERAKGNILERFSAQQFPDLHSELNLSSLELGDSALYFCASSVSGLGSPLHFGNGTRLTVT.

The CDR3 DNA sequence: TGTGCCAGCAGTTTTCGGGACAGGGGAACGAGTGAAGCTTTCTTT. This translates into CASSFRDRGTSEAFF. V and J are TRBV2 and TRBJ1-1, with 10 bases that match TRBD1. The CDR3 contains 15 residues. Looked up from germline, CDR1 is SNHLY and CDR2 is FYNNEI. Trimming took 5 bases from V and 7 from J; bases not matched to a gene: 10.